Below are 5 T cell receptor beta chains sequenced from a single sample in a study of T cells in Graves' hyperthyroidism and ophthalmopathy. Researchers took RNA transcripts and amplified the TCR beta CDR3 regions from them. The TCR CDR3 first-round RT-PCR relied on the HTBI primer set. TCRdb re-analysed the multiplex PCR reads in MiXCR, keeping a single row per CDR3 protein. In the table there are approximately 520,000 distinct CDR3 sequences, less than 25% of which are singletons. The source material was blood. Every receptor here comes from a man between 18 and 35 years old with Graves' hyperthyroidism.

This clonotype was seen a handful of times. The V gene is TRBV28, the J gene TRBJ1-1; weak D call: TRBD1 (5 bases). Germline values: CDR1 MDHEN, CDR2 SYDVKM. The CDR3 has 15 amino acids. V was cut by 3 bases and J by 5 bases, with 16 bases left in between. The DNA of the CDR3 is TGTGCCAGCAGTTTTGGCGGGGGGATGAGGACTGAAGCTTTCTTT. Translated, it gives CASSFGGGMRTEAFF.

The sample holds many counts of this clonotype. The DNA of the CDR3 is TGTGCCAGTCGGGTCTTGAACACTGAAGCTTTCTTT. It yields the protein CASRVLNTEAFF. The V and J genes are TRBV28 and TRBJ1-1; D gene uncertain. Germline values: CDR1 MDHEN, CDR2 SYDVKM. The V end was cut by 9 bases, the J end by 0 bases, with 8 bases between. This CDR3 is 12 amino acids long. Variable domain in full (rest from reference TRBV28 and TRBJ1-1): DVKVTQSSRYLVKRTGEKVFLECVQDMDHENMFWYRQDPGLGLRLIYFSYDVKMKEKGDIPEGYSVSREKKERFSLILESASTNQTSMYLCASRVLNTEAFFGQGTRLTVV.

This clonotype has at least ten counts. V is TRBV27 and J is TRBJ1-2, with TRBD1 matching 8 bases. Germline V lookup: CDR1 MNHEY, CDR2 SMNVEV (reference sequence). The CDR3 is made up of 12 amino acids. With V trimmed by 6 bases and J by 4 bases, 1 base remained unmatched. DNA for the CDR3: TGTGCCAGCAGCGGGACAGGCTATGGCTACACCTTC. This codes for CASSGTGYGYTF.

This clonotype was seen at least ten times. The V call is TRBV6-5, the J call TRBJ2-2, with TRBD2 identical over 13 bases. Germline V gives CDR1 MNHEY, CDR2 SVGAGI. This CDR3 is 17 amino acids long. J was trimmed by 5 bases and V by 2 bases; bases with no gene match: 5. The CDR3 DNA reads as TGTGCCAGCAGTTACCCTCCGGGACTAGCGGGGACCGGGGAGCTGTTTTTT. It codes for CASSYPPGLAGTGELFF.

This clonotype was found many times. The J gene is TRBJ2-7, the V gene TRBV24-1; TRBD1 might be the D (5 bases). The V gene lost 1 base and the J gene lost 4 bases, with 10 bases spanning the gap. This CDR3 has 14 residues. CDR1 and CDR2 (germline): KGHDR, SFDVKD. The CDR3 here is CATSDLRTLYEQYF. The DNA of the CDR3 is TGTGCCACCAGTGATTTAAGGACACTTTACGAGCAGTACTTC.